This TCR beta chain was sequenced during a study of graft-versus-host responses after intestinal transplantation. About the research overall: Every recipient had anti-thymocyte globulin induction and three to four years of tacrolimus plus steroids. Whole-study findings and limits: After transplant, early declines in HvG clones were associated with peak levels of circulating GvH clones. The recipient marrow held GvH clones, and some of them showed up first in ileum or blood. Allografts of patients with graft-donor T cell macrochimerism showed high graft-versus-host to host-versus-graft clone ratios.

CDR3 size: 13 residues. Germline values: CDR1 LNHDA, CDR2 SQIVND (reference sequence). V was pared by 8 bases and J by 5 bases, with 7 bases of the junction left unmatched. Profiling relied on immunoSEQ multiplex PCR, and the TCRdb table lists in-frame clones only, not all of them. The profile shows about 25,000 clones, more than 80% of them singletons. Remarks on this clone: The antigen is unknown.

The source of this sequence is a human patient who received an intestinal transplant, so some T cells may come from the graft donor. Here the sequenced sample was PBMCs, taken 18 days after transplant. This chain connects TRBV19 to TRBJ2-5; 8 bases align to TRBD2. CDR3 coding DNA: TGTGCCAGTCACGGGGGGGTTTTGGAGACCCAGTACTTC. It codes for CASHGGVLETQYF.